This T cell receptor (beta chain) was observed in a study of identical twins. In its sample, this clonotype was seen a few times. Its antigen is as yet unknown. Study-wide results and caveats: Insertions were reduced in abundant cord blood beta clonotypes but not in memory repertoires. Modelling underestimated the level of out-of-frame TCR alpha sharing observed in monozygotic twins. Out-of-frame alpha sequences shared by twins were enriched for low generation probability.

Per germline, CDR1 KGHSH and CDR2 LQKENI. This CDR3 spans 14 amino acids. Trimming cost V 6 bases and J 3 bases; bases outside gene matches: 7. From the 5' RACE reads, TCRdb called clonotypes with MiXCR, one entry per CDR3 protein. The sample consists of under 1 million distinct CDR3 sequences, more than 9% of them appearing once. These data also formed part of another study, on yellow fever vaccine responses in identical twins. That work adds: Twins reportedly showed a vaccine T cell response that seemed partly convergent and partly personalized.

The sequenced material came from PBMCs. The receptor comes from a woman aged 18 to 35 in good health. The rearrangement links TRBV18 to TRBJ1-2; 7 nucleotides match TRBD1. In DNA, the CDR3 is TGTGCCAGCTCGCTGACAGGGAACGACTATGGCTACACCTTC. Amino acid sequence: CASSLTGNDYGYTF.